This entry features one T cell receptor beta chain sequence. Antigen specificity is unknown. This sample was included in a study of cytomegalovirus exposure and HLA in healthy donors. Study-wide results and limits: Cytomegalovirus-associated TCR beta chains were listed, numbering 150 to 200. In a later analysis, a genetic analysis reported fewer productive-TCR N-insertions in an Asian-associated ancestry cluster than the cohort average.

Germline values: CDR1 SGHRS, CDR2 YFSETQ. The length of the CDR3 is 13 residues. V lost 5 bases to trimming and J lost 3 bases, with 11 bases between them. At collection, donors were nominally healthy, but unrecorded immune exposures were probable. The PCR had 60 Vbeta and 13 Jbeta primers. Authors' data handling: About 11 million of some 80 million unique TCR beta chains were shared, per a later count. Sequencing was performed with immunoSEQ multiplex PCR; in TCRdb, only in-frame clones are kept and a portion is missing. Clone size and V and J calls were adopted from that table, with D and trimming inferred from the DNA. The table lists over 200,000 clones, more than 75% of them singletons.

Sequenced material: PBMCs. This clonotype originated in a human donor in good health. V and J are TRBV5-1 and TRBJ2-5; perhaps TRBD2 as D (6 bases). The CDR3 reads CASSGSGEETQYF. The CDR3, as DNA: TGCGCCAGCAGTGGGTCGGGAGAAGAGACCCAGTACTTC. Variable domain in full (rest from reference TRBV5-1 and TRBJ2-5): KAGVTQTPRYLIKTRGQQVTLSCSPISGHRSVSWYQQTPGQGLQFLFEYFSETQRNKGNFPGRFSGRQFSNSRSEMNVSTLELGDSALYLCASSGSGEETQYFGPGTRLLVL.